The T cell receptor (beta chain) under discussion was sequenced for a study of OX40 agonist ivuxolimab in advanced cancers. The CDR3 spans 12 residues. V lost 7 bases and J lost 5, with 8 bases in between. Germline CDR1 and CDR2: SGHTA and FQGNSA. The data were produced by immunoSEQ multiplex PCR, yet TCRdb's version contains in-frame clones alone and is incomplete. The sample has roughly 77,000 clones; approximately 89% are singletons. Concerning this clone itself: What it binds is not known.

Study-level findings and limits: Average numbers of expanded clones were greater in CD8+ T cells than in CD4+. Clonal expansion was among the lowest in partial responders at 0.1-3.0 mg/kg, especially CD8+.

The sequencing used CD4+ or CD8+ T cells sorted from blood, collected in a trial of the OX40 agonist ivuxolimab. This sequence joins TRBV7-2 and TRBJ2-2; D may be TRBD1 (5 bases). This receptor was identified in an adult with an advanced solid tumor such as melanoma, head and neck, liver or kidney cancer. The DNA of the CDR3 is TGTGCCAGCACCAGGGTAACCGGGGAGCTGTTTTTT. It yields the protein CASTRVTGELFF.